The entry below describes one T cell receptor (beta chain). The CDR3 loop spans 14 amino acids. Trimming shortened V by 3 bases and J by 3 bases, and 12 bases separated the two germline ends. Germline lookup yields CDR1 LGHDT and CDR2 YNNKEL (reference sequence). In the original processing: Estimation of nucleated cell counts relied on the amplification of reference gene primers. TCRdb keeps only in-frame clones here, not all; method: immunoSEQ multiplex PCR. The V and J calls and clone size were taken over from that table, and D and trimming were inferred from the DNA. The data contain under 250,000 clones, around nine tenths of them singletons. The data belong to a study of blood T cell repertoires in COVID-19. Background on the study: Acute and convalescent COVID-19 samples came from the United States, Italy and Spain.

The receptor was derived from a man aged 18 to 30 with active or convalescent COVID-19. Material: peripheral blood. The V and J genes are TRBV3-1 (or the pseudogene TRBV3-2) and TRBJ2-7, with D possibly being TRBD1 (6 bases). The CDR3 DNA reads TGTGCCAGCAGCCAGGGGGCTCGCTTCTACGAGCAGTACTTC. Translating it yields CASSQGARFYEQYF.